What follows are 20 T cell receptor beta chains derived from one specimen sequenced in a study of T cell responses to AZD1222 COVID-19 vaccine (dated by TCRdb to the early 2020s). This specimen's time point label, per the study, means: baseline before first vaccination. Libraries were built with the immunoSEQ multiplex PCR assay. Held by TCRdb, this immuneACCESS table contains in-frame sequences only and omits some clones. Under half of the omission traces to an unresolved V gene where checked; the cause of the rest is unknown. The sample table lists 120,000 or so clones, roughly four fifths of them with a count of one. The ten largest make up less than 5% of the sample. The source was peripheral blood, collected on day 0 of AZD1222 vaccination. These receptors were taken from an adult in good health.

The chain employs TRBV28 and TRBJ1-5; D unresolved. V shed 8 bases and J shed 6 bases, with 11 bases lying between them. This CDR3 is built from 12 residues. Germline loops: CDR1 MDHEN, CDR2 SYDVKM. The CDR3: CASSSLGQPQHF. The CDR3 DNA sequence: TGTGCCAGCTCGTCGTTGGGTCAGCCCCAGCATTTT. Complete variable domain (other parts from reference TRBV28 and TRBJ1-5): DVKVTQSSRYLVKRTGEKVFLECVQDMDHENMFWYRQDPGLGLRLIYFSYDVKMKEKGDIPEGYSVSREKKERFSLILESASTNQTSMYLCASSSLGQPQHFGDGTRLSIL.

The chain links TRBV3-1 (or the pseudogene TRBV3-2) to TRBJ2-5, with 7 bases identical to TRBD2. J lost 5 bases, V lost 4 bases, and 10 bases had no gene match. The CDR3 runs 15 residues. Per the germline V gene, CDR1 is LGHDT and CDR2 is YNNKEL (reference sequence). The CDR3 nucleotides are TGTGCCAGCAGCCCACCGCAGCGGGGTCAGGAGACCCAGTACTTC. It specifies CASSPPQRGQETQYF.

The genes are TRBV7-2 and TRBJ2-5; TRBD2 aligns across 7 bases. V lost 1 base, J lost 5 bases, and 7 bases stayed unmatched. Looked up from germline, CDR1 is SGHTA and CDR2 is FQGNSA. The CDR3 has 15 residues. CDR3 nucleotides: TGTGCCAGCAGCTTAGGCAGTGGGGGGGTTGAGACCCAGTACTTC. Protein product: CASSLGSGGVETQYF.

This clone occurred a few times. The V and J genes are TRBV2 and TRBJ1-2, with a possible D match to TRBD1 (5 bases). V was cut by 6 bases and J by 4 bases, with 15 bases left in between. CDR1 and CDR2 from the germline V gene are SNHLY and FYNNEI. CDR3 length: 14 amino acids. CDR3 coding DNA: TGTGCCAGCAGAGGTACAGGCCGAGGCTATGGCTACACCTTC. Amino acid sequence: CASRGTGRGYGYTF. The variable domain in full, with the rest retrieved from reference TRBV2 and TRBJ1-2, is EPEVTQTPSHQVTQMGQEVILRCVPISNHLYFYWYRQILGQKVEFLVSFYNNEISEKSEIFDDQFSVERPDGSNFTLKIRSTKLEDSAMYFCASRGTGRGYGYTFGSGTRLTVV.

The J gene is TRBJ1-2, the V gene TRBV9; TRBD1 matches at 10 bases. J gave up 4 bases and V 4 bases, and 10 bases lay outside the gene matches. There are 16 residues in the CDR3. CDR1 and CDR2 (germline): SGDLS, YYNGEE. For the CDR3, the DNA is TGTGCCAGCAGCACCCTGACAGGGGGCACGAGCTATGGCTACACCTTC. Translating gives CASSTLTGGTSYGYTF.

This rearrangement joins TRBV9 to TRBJ2-7; the match to TRBD2 covers 7 bases. CDR3 length: 15 residues. Germline V lookup: CDR1 SGDLS, CDR2 YYNGEE. Losses at the gene ends were 3 bases for V and 6 bases for J; bases not matched to a gene: 12. The CDR3 is CASSATGTTLVEQYF. CDR3 sequence (DNA): TGTGCCAGCAGCGCGACCGGGACTACCCTCGTCGAGCAGTACTTC. The full variable domain, its missing parts supplied by reference TRBV9 and TRBJ2-7, is DSGVTQTPKHLITATGQRVTLRCSPRSGDLSVYWYQQSLDQGLQFLIQYYNGEERAKGNILERFSAQQFPDLHSELNLSSLELGDSALYFCASSATGTTLVEQYFGPGTRLTVT.

A few counts support this clone. The V and J genes are TRBV6-5 and TRBJ2-3, with 15 bases aligning to TRBD2. J lost 4 bases, V lost 7 bases, and 3 bases had no gene match. This CDR3 contains 15 residues. CDR1 and CDR2 from the germline V gene are MNHEY and SVGAGI. CDR3 bases: TGTGCCAGCAACGGACTAGCGGGGGGGGCAGATACGCAGTATTTT. Protein: CASNGLAGGADTQYF.

As DNA, the CDR3 is TGTGCCAGCAGCTTGGTTAGACCGAGCACAGATACGCAGTATTTT. Protein: CASSLVRPSTDTQYF. The chain uses TRBV5-8 and TRBJ2-3, with D unresolved. The CDR3 totals 15 residues. The V gene's germline CDR1 is SGHTS and CDR2 YDEGEE. V dropped 0 bases and J dropped 0 bases, with 8 bases sitting between them.

The chain combines TRBV7-6 with TRBJ1-5; D not resolved. The CDR3 consists of 15 residues. The germline V and J ends were trimmed by 4 bases and 6 bases, with 16 bases remaining between them. In germline, CDR1 is SGHVS, CDR2 FNYEAQ. CDR3 protein: CASSSLDGAGQPQHF. CDR3 nucleotide sequence: TGTGCCAGCAGCTCCTTGGACGGAGCAGGTCAGCCCCAGCATTTT.

The chain recombines TRBV15 with TRBJ2-7, with D maybe TRBD2 (6 bases). The CDR3 totals 15 residues. CDR1 LNHNV and CDR2 YYDKDF come from the germline V gene (reference sequence). V was cut by 6 bases and J by 1 base, with 16 bases left in between. This chain's CDR3 is CATSRGVGRSYEQYF. CDR3 DNA sequence: TGTGCCACCAGTCGAGGGGTGGGGAGGTCCTACGAGCAGTACTTC.

This clone was observed a single time. The chain links TRBV9 to TRBJ1-1, with D perhaps TRBD1 (6 bases). The CDR3 covers 15 residues. Germline assignment: CDR1 SGDLS and CDR2 YYNGEE. Trimming removed 0 bases at V and 1 base at J, with 10 bases between. The CDR3 coding sequence is TGTGCCAGCAGCGTAGGGACAGTCTCGAACACTGAAGCTTTCTTT. Its protein product is CASSVGTVSNTEAFF.

The chain carries TRBV18 and TRBJ1-5; D not certain. Trimming took off 5 bases at V and 8 bases at J, with 13 bases between the two ends. CDR1 and CDR2 from the germline V gene are KGHSH and LQKENI. The CDR3 extends over 13 amino acids. Here the CDR3 reads CASSVGPQKPQHF. The CDR3 DNA sequence: TGTGCCAGCTCAGTCGGGCCCCAAAAGCCCCAGCATTTT.

This clone came up once. The chain combines TRBV18 with TRBJ1-2, with 7 bases matching TRBD1. CDR1 and CDR2 from the germline V gene are KGHSH and LQKENI. Losses at the gene ends were 0 bases for V and 5 bases for J; bases not matched to a gene: 3. CDR3 length equals 14 residues. The CDR3 spells CASSPPGTAYGYTF. Here the CDR3 DNA reads TGTGCCAGCTCACCACCCGGGACAGCGTATGGCTACACCTTC.

This rearrangement joins TRBV7-8 to TRBJ1-2, with TRBD1 matching over 8 bases. Trimming took 4 bases from V and 8 from J; bases not matched to a gene: 12. Per the germline V gene, CDR1 is SGHVS and CDR2 is FQNEAQ. The CDR3 has 15 residues. The CDR3 nucleotides are TGTGCCAGCAGCTCCCCTAGACAGGGGAATTCGGGCTACACCTTC. It yields the protein CASSSPRQGNSGYTF. Drawing the rest from reference TRBV7-8 and TRBJ1-2, the complete variable domain is GAGVSQSPRYKVAKRGQDVALRCDPISGHVSLFWYQQALGQGPEFLTYFQNEAQLDKSGLPSDRFFAERPEGSVSTLKIQRTQQEDSAVYLCASSSPRQGNSGYTFGSGTRLTVV.

The count of this clone is one. The chain uses TRBV7-2 and TRBJ1-6; 12 bases align to TRBD1. Germline assignment: CDR1 SGHTA and CDR2 FQGNSA. CDR3 length: 18 amino acids. J was trimmed by 10 bases and V by 3 bases; bases with no gene match: 13. The CDR3 bases are TGTGCCAGCAGCTTCGGATCCGGGACAGGGGGCGGACAATCACCCCTCCACTTT. Amino acid sequence: CASSFGSGTGGGQSPLHF.

This chain links TRBV28 with TRBJ1-4; D gene ambiguous. Trimming stripped 3 bases from V and 8 bases from J, with 13 bases between. The length of the CDR3 is 14 residues. Germline CDR1 is MDHEN and CDR2 is SYDVKM. CDR3 sequence reads: CASSLEHLREKLFF. Written as DNA, the CDR3 is TGTGCCAGCAGTTTGGAACATTTGAGGGAAAAACTGTTTTTT.

The gene calls are TRBV18 and TRBJ2-5; no clear D. This CDR3 has 12 amino acids. V was trimmed by 2 bases and J by 4 bases, leaving 5 bases between them. The germline V gene has CDR1 KGHSH and CDR2 LQKENI. CDR3 in DNA: TGTGCCAGCTCACCATTCGGAGAGACCCAGTACTTC. Translation gives CASSPFGETQYF.

The rearrangement links TRBV5-8 to TRBJ2-5; TRBD2 matches 8 bases. This CDR3 comprises 16 residues. V was clipped by 0 bases and J by 0 bases; unmatched bases: 4. From germline, CDR1 is SGHTS and CDR2 YDEGEE. CDR3 nucleotide sequence: TGTGCCAGCAGCTTGGGGGGTAGCGGGAACCAAGAGACCCAGTACTTC. It encodes CASSLGGSGNQETQYF.

The chain joins TRBV6-5 to TRBJ2-3, with D possibly TRBD1 on 5 matching bases. Germline assignment: CDR1 MNHEY and CDR2 SVGAGI. V was pared by 6 bases and J by 4 bases, with 14 bases between. This CDR3 has 14 residues. The DNA for the CDR3 is TGTGCCAGCAGCGTCGGTGGGGCCCCAGATACGCAGTATTTT. This sequence encodes CASSVGGAPDTQYF.

The chain employs TRBV28 and TRBJ1-5; D is perhaps TRBD1 (6 bases). Germline-derived CDR1 and CDR2 are MDHEN and SYDVKM. Trimming removed 1 base from V and 7 bases from J, with 11 bases in between. This CDR3 is built from 14 residues. The CDR3 DNA reads as TGTGCCAGCAGTTTATTGGGGGGCGCGCAGCCCCAGCATTTT. It is translated as CASSLLGGAQPQHF.